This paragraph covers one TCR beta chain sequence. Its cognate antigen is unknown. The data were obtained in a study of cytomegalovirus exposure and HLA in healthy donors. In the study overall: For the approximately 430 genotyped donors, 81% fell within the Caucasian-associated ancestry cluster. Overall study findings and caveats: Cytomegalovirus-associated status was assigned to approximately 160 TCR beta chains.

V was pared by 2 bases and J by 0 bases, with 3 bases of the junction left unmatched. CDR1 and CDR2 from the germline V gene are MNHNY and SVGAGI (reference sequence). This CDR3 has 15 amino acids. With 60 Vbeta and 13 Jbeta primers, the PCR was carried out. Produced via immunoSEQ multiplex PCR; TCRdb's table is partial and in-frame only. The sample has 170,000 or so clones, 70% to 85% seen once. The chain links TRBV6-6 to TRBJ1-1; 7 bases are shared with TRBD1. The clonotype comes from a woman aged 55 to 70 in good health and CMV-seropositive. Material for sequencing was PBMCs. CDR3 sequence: CASSYGGGMNTEAFF. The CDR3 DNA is TGTGCCAGCAGTTACGGAGGGGGCATGAACACTGAAGCTTTCTTT.